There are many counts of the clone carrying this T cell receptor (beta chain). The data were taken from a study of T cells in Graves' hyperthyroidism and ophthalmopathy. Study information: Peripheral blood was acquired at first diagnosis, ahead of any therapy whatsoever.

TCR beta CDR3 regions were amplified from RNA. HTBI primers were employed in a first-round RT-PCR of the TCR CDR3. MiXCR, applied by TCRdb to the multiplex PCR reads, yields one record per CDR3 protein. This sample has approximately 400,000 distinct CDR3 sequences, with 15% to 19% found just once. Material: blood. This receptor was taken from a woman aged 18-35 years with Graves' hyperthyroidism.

In nucleotides, the CDR3 is TGTGCCAGCAGCCCTAACCCGGGGAACACTGAAGCTTTCTTT. Its protein is CASSPNPGNTEAFF. This chain connects TRBV5-8 to TRBJ1-1; D is uncertain. Per germline, CDR1 SGHTS and CDR2 YDEGEE. The CDR3 consists of 14 residues. Trimming cost V 4 bases and J 1 base, with 11 bases left between them.